The source of this T cell receptor (beta chain) is a study of T cells in Graves' hyperthyroidism and ophthalmopathy. This CDR3 is 14 amino acids long. From germline, CDR1 is DFQATT and CDR2 SNEGSKA (reference sequence). V was pared by 3 bases and J by 3 bases, with 15 bases between. Patients were excluded because of uncontrolled infection, other autoimmune disease, pregnancy or lactation. Blood was obtained at the first hyperthyroidism diagnosis, which preceded any ophthalmopathy symptoms. Authors of the study amplified TCR beta CDR3 regions from RNA transcripts. The HTBI primer set was used in a first-round RT-PCR of the TCR CDR3. TCRdb recomputed calls from the multiplex PCR reads with MiXCR, one row per CDR3 protein. The table includes some 600,000 distinct CDR3 sequences, approximately 15% detected once. In this sample, this clonotype turned up many times.

The chain combines TRBV20-1 with TRBJ2-7, with D uncertain. The sequence was obtained from a woman aged 25 to 39 with Graves' hyperthyroidism that later progressed to Graves' ophthalmopathy. The material sequenced was blood. DNA for the CDR3: TGCAGTGCTAGTCCTCCGGACCGACTCTACGAGCAGTACTTC. Its translation: CSASPPDRLYEQYF.